Shown below are 13 T cell receptor beta chains from a single sample sequenced in a study of cytomegalovirus exposure and HLA in healthy donors (dated by TCRdb to 2017 to 2019). Library method: the immunoSEQ multiplex PCR assay. For the multiplex PCR, a mixture combining 60 forward primers for TCR Vbeta segments and 13 reverse primers for TCR Jbeta segments was used. Held by TCRdb, this immuneACCESS table contains in-frame sequences only and omits some clones. Under half of the omission traces to an unresolved V gene where checked; the cause of the rest is unknown. The sample table records about 200,000 clones; 87% of these occur just once. The top ten constitute about 1% of the sample. Source material: PBMCs. The receptors originated from a boy aged 2 to 9 in good health and CMV-seronegative.

The chain combines TRBV6-1 with TRBJ2-5; D is perhaps TRBD2 (5 bases). The CDR3 has 14 residues. Trimming stripped 11 bases from V and 5 bases from J, with 21 bases between. CDR1 and CDR2 (germline): MNHNS, SASEGT. The CDR3 protein is CAVRGSQSWETQYF. In nucleotides, the CDR3 is TGTGCCGTAAGAGGGAGCCAGTCTTGGGAGACCCAGTACTTC.

The rearrangement joins TRBV9 to TRBJ2-1; 8 bases align to TRBD2. There are 17 residues in the CDR3. Trimming took 0 bases from V and 5 from J; bases not matched to a gene: 10. Germline CDR1 SGDLS, CDR2 YYNGEE. CDR3 region: CASSVGIRGGRDNEQFF. The CDR3 DNA sequence: TGTGCCAGCAGCGTAGGTATCCGGGGGGGCCGGGACAATGAGCAGTTCTTC. The variable domain in full, with the rest retrieved from reference TRBV9 and TRBJ2-1, is DSGVTQTPKHLITATGQRVTLRCSPRSGDLSVYWYQQSLDQGLQFLIQYYNGEERAKGNILERFSAQQFPDLHSELNLSSLELGDSALYFCASSVGIRGGRDNEQFFGPGTRLTVL.

The rearrangement uses TRBV5-4 and TRBJ2-1; D may be TRBD2 (6 bases). Trimming removed 3 bases from V and 10 bases from J, with 11 bases in between. Germline V lookup: CDR1 SGHNT, CDR2 YYREEE (reference sequence). CDR3 length: 12 amino acids. CDR3 loop: CASSSIRGEQFF. CDR3 DNA: TGTGCCAGCAGCTCTATCCGGGGGGAGCAGTTCTTC. The full variable domain, with the rest looked up from reference TRBV5-4 and TRBJ2-1, is ETGVTQSPTHLIKTRGQQVTLRCSSQSGHNTVSWYQQALGQGPQFIFQYYREEENGRGNFPPRFSGLQFPNYSSELNVNALELDDSALYLCASSSIRGEQFFGPGTRLTVL.

This sequence joins TRBV5-1 and TRBJ1-5; 10 positions agree with TRBD1. Germline V gene data show CDR1 as SGHRS and CDR2 as YFSETQ. The CDR3 is made up of 15 amino acids. The J segment lost 9 bases and the V segment lost 0 bases, leaving 6 bases of the junction unmatched. DNA for the CDR3: TGCGCCAGCAGCTTGGATGGGACAGGGGTGTCGCCCCAGCATTTT. Translated, it gives CASSLDGTGVSPQHF.

This chain links TRBV19 with TRBJ2-7; D might be TRBD2 (6 bases). V was clipped by 7 bases and J by 6 bases, with 22 bases between them. The germline CDR1 and CDR2 sequences are LNHDA and SQIVND (reference sequence). The CDR3 totals 15 residues. The CDR3 sequence is CASTPSGGGASEQYF. The CDR3 DNA follows: TGTGCCAGTACACCTTCGGGCGGAGGGGCTTCCGAGCAGTACTTC.

The chain employs TRBV7-9 and TRBJ1-6; no clear D gene. Germline V lookup: CDR1 SEHNR, CDR2 FQNEAQ (reference sequence). The CDR3 has 17 residues. The V gene lost 4 bases and the J gene lost 0 bases, with 13 bases spanning the gap. The CDR3 DNA is TGTGCCAGCAGCTCCCGGCTTGGGAGCTCCTATAATTCACCCCTCCACTTT. Translated: CASSSRLGSSYNSPLHF. Variable domain in full (rest from reference TRBV7-9 and TRBJ1-6): DTGVSQNPRHKITKRGQNVTFRCDPISEHNRLYWYRQTLGQGPEFLTYFQNEAQLEKSRLLSDRFSAERPKGSFSTLEIQRTEQGDSAMYLCASSSRLGSSYNSPLHFGNGTRLTVT.

This rearrangement joins TRBV7-8 to TRBJ1-4; a weak D match, TRBD1 (6 bases). The CDR3 runs to 19 residues. Looked up from germline, CDR1 is SGHVS and CDR2 is FQNEAQ. V was shortened by 1 base and J by 8 bases, with 26 bases between the two germline ends. CDR3 in amino acids: CASSLGRTDLVAGVEKLFF. DNA for the CDR3: TGTGCCAGCAGCTTAGGAAGGACAGACTTAGTAGCCGGGGTCGAAAAACTGTTTTTT.

This chain links TRBV25-1 with TRBJ2-5, with D maybe TRBD1 (6 bases). The V end lost 3 bases, the J end lost 7 bases, and 15 bases lay between the germline ends. CDR1 and CDR2 from the germline V gene are MGHDK and SYGVNS. This CDR3 spans 14 amino acids. In DNA, the CDR3 is TGTGCCAGCAGTGACAGGGGTTTAATGGGGACCCAGTACTTC. Translated: CASSDRGLMGTQYF.

This clone was picked up a small number of times. The chain has TRBV2 and TRBJ2-6, with D possibly TRBD1 on 6 matching bases. CDR1 and CDR2 from the germline V gene are SNHLY and FYNNEI. Trimming took off 10 bases at V and 4 bases at J, with 17 bases between the two ends. There are 15 residues in the CDR3. For the CDR3, the DNA is TGTGCCAAACACAACCCAGGGGTCGGGGCCAACGTCCTGACTTTC. Protein: CAKHNPGVGANVLTF.

The chain is built from TRBV15 and TRBJ2-1; D is perhaps TRBD2 (6 bases). Germline CDR1 is LNHNV and CDR2 is YYDKDF (reference sequence). The CDR3 length is 14 residues. Trimming left V 3 bases short and J 3 bases short, with 9 bases between. As DNA, the CDR3 is TGTGCCACCAGCAGCCTAGCGCTCTACAATGAGCAGTTCTTC. Its protein is CATSSLALYNEQFF.

V gene TRBV6-5 combines with J gene TRBJ2-1, with 14 bases fitting TRBD2. CDR1 MNHEY and CDR2 SVGAGI come from the germline V gene. The CDR3 extends over 15 amino acids. V lost 6 bases and J lost 9; bases outside the gene matches: 7. The CDR3 loop is CASSPQGLAGVEQFF. CDR3 coding DNA: TGTGCCAGCAGCCCACAGGGACTAGCGGGAGTTGAGCAGTTCTTC.

The chain recombines TRBV28 with TRBJ2-2; 7 bases map to TRBD2. The CDR3 sequence is 16 residues long. V lost 4 bases to trimming and J lost 6 bases; unmatched junction nucleotides: 11. Germline V gene sequence: CDR1 MDHEN, CDR2 SYDVKM. CDR3 DNA: TGTGCCAGCAGTTCACCAAGGACTAGGTTCTCCGGGGAGCTGTTTTTT. Protein sequence: CASSSPRTRFSGELFF.

The CDR3 DNA is TGTGCCAGCAGCTCACAGGGAACTTCCCTCCACTTT. It is translated as CASSSQGTSLHF. The chain links TRBV13 to TRBJ1-6; a weak D match, TRBD1 (6 bases). The CDR3 covers 12 residues. V was shortened by 4 bases and J by 14 bases, with 12 bases between the two germline ends. CDR1 and CDR2 (germline): PRHDT, FYEKMQ (reference sequence).